The sequence of this T cell receptor (beta chain) was determined in a study of OX40 agonist ivuxolimab in advanced cancers. Describing the broader study: Ivuxolimab was an agonistic, fully human IgG2 monoclonal antibody directed against OX40 (CD134), a costimulatory receptor. Intravenous ivuxolimab was administered to patients every 2 weeks at six dose levels: 0.01, 0.1, 0.3, 1.5, 3 and 10 mg/kg. Of the approximately 50 dose-escalation patients, hepatocellular carcinoma was present in around 20, melanoma in roughly 15, renal cell carcinoma in 9 and head and neck cancer in 9. A male proportion of roughly 85% and a mean age of 60 years, ranging from 23 to 79, were recorded for the dose-escalation cohort. Prior anti-PD-1, anti-PD-L1 or anti-CTLA-4 therapy was permitted, and 30% to 45% of dose-escalation patients had received checkpoint inhibitors. Partial responses occurred in three dose-escalation patients: two with cutaneous melanoma and one with hepatocellular carcinoma. Peripheral TCRbeta sequencing aimed to test whether ivuxolimab altered TCR sequence diversity and caused clonal T-cell expansion. The paper covers the monotherapy dose-escalation part of the phase I ivuxolimab trial, which included N = 52 patients. Study-level results and caveats: The antigen specificity of the peripheral T cells that underwent clonal expansion was not determined. Low levels of normalized T-cell clonal expansion were also shown by some nonresponding patients. At doses from 0.1 to 3.0 mg/kg, clonal expansion was seen in both CD4+ and CD8+ blood T cells between baseline and week 6. In partial responders in the 0.1-3.0 mg/kg groups, normalized peripheral clonal expansion was found to be among the lowest, especially among CD8+ T cells. After ivuxolimab, CD8+ T cells had more expanded clones than CD4+ T cells on average.

Comments on this clone: Its antigen is still unknown. No base-level quality is on record; no much larger clone is a single base apart.

Patients with a history of autoimmune disease or receiving systemic immunosuppression were excluded from the trial. In every dose cohort, peripheral blood was drawn for TCR sequencing at baseline, cycle 4 day 1, and cycle 7 day 1. Samples were obtained from an open-label, multicenter, first-in-human phase I dose-escalation trial of ivuxolimab. Adults with locally advanced or metastatic melanoma, renal cell carcinoma, hepatocellular carcinoma or head and neck squamous cell carcinoma were enrolled in the trial. Before TCR sequencing, CD4+ T cells and CD8+ T cells from peripheral blood were sorted into separate populations. The V and J ends are trimmed by 4 bases and 0 bases, leaving 11 bases between them. For CDR1 and CDR2, the germline V gene lists SGHRS and YFSETQ. From cysteine to phenylalanine, the CDR3 is 14 amino acids long. Only the CDR3 part of the read is kept: 42 bases, read in frame from the first base.

Genomic DNA was isolated from the sorted cells so that the TCRbeta CDR3 region could be sequenced. The immunoSEQ Assay was used to sequence the TCRbeta CDR3 regions. In TCRdb, the immuneACCESS table is reduced to in-frame sequences with V and J assigned. These tables do not hold every clone; where another copy was compared, an unresolved V gene accounts for under half, and the others remain unexplained. The sample table records some 16,000 clones; about 88% of these occur just once. About 3.9% of the sample lies in the top ten. The receptor chain draws on TRBV5-1 and TRBJ2-7, and possibly TRBD1, on 5 matching bases. Sequencing was performed on CD4+ or CD8+ T cells sorted from blood, taken in a trial of the OX40 agonist ivuxolimab. This TCR derives from an adult with an advanced solid tumor such as melanoma, head and neck, liver or kidney cancer. The DNA sequence follows: TGCGCCAGCAGCGCCCGGACATCCTCCTACGAGCAGTACTTC. Its amino acids are CASSARTSSYEQYF.